This note documents a single T cell receptor beta chain sequence. Trimming removed 5 bases from V and 5 bases from J, with 10 bases in between. Per germline, CDR1 KGHSH and CDR2 LQKENI. This CDR3 region has 13 residues. PCR employed 60 Vbeta and 13 Jbeta primers. Using immunoSEQ multiplex PCR, the repertoire was profiled, and TCRdb retains in-frame clones only, with some absent. Of 95,000 or so clones in the sample, about 74% were seen once. The data were taken from a study of cytomegalovirus exposure and HLA in healthy donors. The J gene is TRBJ1-5, the V gene TRBV18; D may be TRBD1 (5 bases). The TCR was taken from a woman between 45 and 60 years old in good health and CMV-seropositive. The material sequenced was PBMCs. CDR3 nucleotide sequence: TGTGCCAGCTCATCGGGGGTCCATCAGCCCCAGCATTTT. Translation: CASSSGVHQPQHF.